This T cell receptor beta chain was obtained from a study of control samples from healthy donors and cancer patients. This table comes from immunoSEQ multiplex PCR, and its TCRdb copy is limited to in-frame clones, with some not included. The sample contains almost 40,000 clones, 65% to 85% of which appear only once. The V gene lost 4 bases and the J gene lost 6 bases, with 16 bases spanning the gap. Germline CDR1 is SGHNT and CDR2 is YYREEE (reference sequence). CDR3 length: 15 residues. This receptor was obtained from a woman in her sixties or seventies with lung cancer. The chain employs TRBV5-4 and TRBJ2-2; maybe TRBD2 (5 bases). The source material was PBMCs. CDR3: CASSTSRGIAGELFF. The CDR3, as DNA: TGTGCCAGCAGCACTAGTAGAGGTATTGCCGGGGAGCTGTTTTTT.